This TCR beta chain was obtained from a study of CD8+ T cells in alopecia areata. The germline gives CDR1 SGHAT, CDR2 FQNNGV. The junction had 16 bases not matched to a gene; V was cut back by 3 bases and J by 6 bases. This CDR3 comprises 19 residues. Sequencing relied on a cDNA template that was reverse transcribed from extracted RNA. The repertoire was sequenced with immunoSEQ multiplex PCR; TCRdb's copy has only in-frame clones and lacks some. Here the sample spans 150,000 or so clones, 75% to 90% being singletons. Sampling of alopecia areata patients yielded lesional scalp punch biopsies as well as peripheral blood. PBMCs yielded sorted CD4+ and CD8+ T cells.

The chain joins TRBV11-2 to TRBJ1-6, with 8 positions matching TRBD1. The TCR comes from a human donor with alopecia areata. The sequencing used CD8+ T cells sorted from blood, collected at week 0. The CDR3: CASSFTRQGPELPNSPLHF. The CDR3 DNA sequence: TGTGCCAGCAGCTTTACTAGACAGGGGCCGGAGCTCCCTAATTCACCCCTCCACTTT.